This TCR beta chain was recovered during a study of long-term antiretroviral therapy in people with HIV (dated 2022 in TCRdb). Regarding the complete study: The earliest samples were collected roughly a decade before the 2015 WHO recommendation for immediate ART, at a time when ART was usually postponed until CD4 counts fell. A retrospective serial study tested whether ART initiation and durable HIV suppression were associated with changes in peripheral blood TRB repertoire composition and diversity. A total of around 190 cryopreserved PBMC samples came from a few dozen adults with confirmed HIV infection and were collected serially over a mean of approximately six years (range 1-12). Among the roughly 30 participants with HIV, eleven were female. No cross-contamination during QIAcube processing was shown when test extractions of a monoclonal T-cell line were performed alongside fewer than 35 polyclonal samples. The research as a whole found: HIV repertoires had narrower CDR3 length ranges than controls, and the network structure suggested an antigen-experienced repertoire that shifted only slightly toward naive after ART. Because cell numbers in pre-ART samples were limited, unsorted PBMC were profiled instead of sorted CD4+ and CD8+ T cells. Because PBMC availability was limited, only the TCR beta chain was sequenced, with no alpha chain pairing. A significant increase in TRB diversity was found to be associated with ART initiation, although TRB diversity was observed to remain significantly below that of transplant donor controls even after long-term ART. No data were available on ART adherence, viral resistance or therapy changes, limiting inferences about post-ART repertoire changes. Samples dated from the mid-2000s to the late 2010s, and the ART regimens used may be less effective than current ones. The repertoire was dominated across all time points by expanded TRB clones identified before ART initiation, although this dominance was seen to fluctuate and to decrease in many PLHIV after ART.

The CDR3 spans 15 residues, from the cysteine through the phenylalanine. This entry keeps only the CDR3 DNA: 45 bases, framed from base 1. The germline V gene sets CDR1 to SQVTM and CDR2 to ANQGSEA. V sheds 6 bases and J sheds 6 bases, leaving 23 bases between their ends. As concerns this clone: Its antigen is not yet known. No base qualities exist here, and no much larger clone lies one base off it.

The immunoSEQ hsTCRB v3.0 assay was used at survey level resolution for TRB variable region sequencing. TRB sequencing targeted a depth of roughly 35,000-55,000 T-cell genomes per sample. TRB libraries were pooled and sequenced on an Illumina MiSeq using a v3 150-cycle kit. As for the authors' bioinformatics: Repertoire analysis was performed in R inside a reproducible Nextflow workflow that covered QC, data transformation and analysis. LymphoSeq2, an R package for exploring AIRR-Seq data, was used to implement the custom analyses. Four samples yielding fewer than 5000 total TRB sequences were excluded, leaving 150 to 200 analyzed HIV repertoires. Among the approximately 190 HIV repertoires that were kept, some 60 were collected before ART initiation and over 120 were collected after ART initiation. Repertoires were downsampled to 5000 TRB nucleotide sequences, with summary statistics averaged over 100 downsampling iterations. Only TRB sequences with CDR3 regions of at least seven amino acids were retained for analysis. Two measures captured diversity: a Shannon entropy-derived clonality score and the Gini coefficient. In the repertoire networks, any two of the top 5000 CDR3 amino acid sequences were connected whenever the two sequences differed by an edit distance of one. For TRB CDR3 amino acid sequences, GLIPH2 was used to predict antigen specificity groups and MHC restriction. CDR3 amino acid sequences were matched against VDJdb and McPAS-TCR to flag known CMV, EBV, HIV or tissue antigen associations. Pre-ART, post-ART and control groups were compared with Wilcoxon signed-rank tests and Holm-Bonferroni correction. TCRdb obtained this table from immuneACCESS and retained in-frame rearrangements with V and J assigned. These tables miss some clones; where compared with another copy, unresolved V genes account for less than half of the shortfall, and the remainder is unexplained. That table gives V, J and clone size, and the DNA gave D and trimming. In all, the sample holds over 30,000 clones, and more than 95% of those were seen once. The top ten clones comprise approximately 2.9% of the sample.

To be included, a participant needed at least one PBMC sample from before ART initiation plus at least two post-ART samples. Treatment was received in the United States of America by all participants with HIV. Before DNA extraction, cryopreserved samples of about 1-10 million PBMC were thawed and washed. At the time of the earliest PBMC sample for each participant with HIV, ages ranged from about 23 to 60 years. PBMC samples were contributed by each participant from 1-4 timepoints before ART initiation and 2-8 timepoints after ART initiation, with a median of 7 samples. Serial HIV viral load, CD4+ T-cell count, ART history and demographic data were obtained for every participant. Genomic DNA was extracted from unsorted PBMC with a Qiagen kit on a QIAcube, with processing performed in batches of 12 samples.

The source material was unsorted PBMCs, sampled 6.9 years after starting antiretroviral therapy. The sequence derives from a man aged 25 to 40 with HIV. The sequence is built from TRBV29-1 and TRBJ1-2; a tentative D call is TRBD1 (6 bases match). In nucleotides, the sequence is TGCAGCGTAGCCCCAAAGGTCACAGGGCCTCATGGCTACACCTTC. This encodes CSVAPKVTGPHGYTF.